This T cell receptor (beta chain) was retrieved from a study of blood T cells in healthy people across ages. This clonotype was seen a few times. Its target is not known. Study outcomes and limitations: While age rose, TCR beta diversity per million T cells dropped in a roughly linear way.

Losses at the gene ends were 5 bases for V and 3 bases for J; bases not matched to a gene: 5. The CDR3 has 14 amino acids. Germline V gene data show CDR1 as SEHNR and CDR2 as FQNEAQ (reference sequence). A J-beta primer mix and a sample-barcoded 5' primer were used in a second PCR of about 7 to 12 cycles. Via MiXCR, TCRdb re-called the 5' RACE reads, giving one row per CDR3 protein. This sample yields 1.5 million to 2 million distinct CDR3 sequences, of which about 39% are seen a single time; 23% belongs to the top ten. The specimen sequenced was blood. J is TRBJ1-2 and V is TRBV7-9; 8 bases align to TRBD1. The receptor comes from a human donor in good health. In DNA, the CDR3 is TGTGCCAGCAGCAACAGGGGGGGCGACTATGGCTACACCTTC. Translating gives CASSNRGGDYGYTF.